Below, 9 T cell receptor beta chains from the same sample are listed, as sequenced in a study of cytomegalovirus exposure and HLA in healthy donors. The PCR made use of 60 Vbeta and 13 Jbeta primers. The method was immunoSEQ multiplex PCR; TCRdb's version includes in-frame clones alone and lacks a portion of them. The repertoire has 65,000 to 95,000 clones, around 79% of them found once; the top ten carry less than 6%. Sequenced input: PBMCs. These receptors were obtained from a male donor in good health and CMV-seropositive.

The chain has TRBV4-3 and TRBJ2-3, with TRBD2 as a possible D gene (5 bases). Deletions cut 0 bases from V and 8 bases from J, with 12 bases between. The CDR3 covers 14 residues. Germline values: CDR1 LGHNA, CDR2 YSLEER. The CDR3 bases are TGCGCCAGCAGCCAAGATTCGGGAAGAGGTACGCAGTATTTT. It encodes CASSQDSGRGTQYF.

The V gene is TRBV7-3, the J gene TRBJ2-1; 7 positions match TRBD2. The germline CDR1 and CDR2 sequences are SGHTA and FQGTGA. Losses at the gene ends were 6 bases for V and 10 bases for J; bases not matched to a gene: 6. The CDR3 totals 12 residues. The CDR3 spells CASSYLSGEQFF. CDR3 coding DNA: TGTGCCAGCAGTTACCTTAGCGGGGAGCAGTTCTTC. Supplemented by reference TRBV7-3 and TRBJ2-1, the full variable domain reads GAGVSQTPSNKVTEKGKYVELRCDPISGHTALYWYRQSLGQGPEFLIYFQGTGAADDSGLPNDRFFAVRPEGSVSTLKIQRTERGDSAVYLCASSYLSGEQFFGPGTRLTVL.

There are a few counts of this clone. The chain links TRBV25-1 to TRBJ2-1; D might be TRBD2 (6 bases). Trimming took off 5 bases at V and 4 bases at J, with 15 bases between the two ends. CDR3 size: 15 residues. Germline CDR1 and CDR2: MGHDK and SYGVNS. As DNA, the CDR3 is TGTGCCAGCAGTCCCCCGGGACTGGATTACAATGAGCAGTTCTTC. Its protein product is CASSPPGLDYNEQFF. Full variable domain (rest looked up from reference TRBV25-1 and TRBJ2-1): EADIYQTPRYLVIGTGKKITLECSQTMGHDKMYWYQQDPGMELHLIHYSYGVNSTEKGDLSSESTVSRIRTEHFPLTLESARPSHTSQYLCASSPPGLDYNEQFFGPGTRLTVL.

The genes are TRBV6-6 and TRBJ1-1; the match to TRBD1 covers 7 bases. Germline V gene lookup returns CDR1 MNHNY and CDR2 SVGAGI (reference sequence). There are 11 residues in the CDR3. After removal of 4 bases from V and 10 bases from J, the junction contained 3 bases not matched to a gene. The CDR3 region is CASSFTGVAFF. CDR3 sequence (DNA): TGTGCCAGCAGTTTTACAGGGGTAGCTTTCTTT.

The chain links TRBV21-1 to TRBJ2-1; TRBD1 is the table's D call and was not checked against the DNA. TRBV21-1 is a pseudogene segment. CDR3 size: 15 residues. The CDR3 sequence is CASSARDRVVYEQFF. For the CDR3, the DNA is TGTGCCAGCAGCGCACGGGACAGGGTGGTCTATGAGCAGTTCTTC.

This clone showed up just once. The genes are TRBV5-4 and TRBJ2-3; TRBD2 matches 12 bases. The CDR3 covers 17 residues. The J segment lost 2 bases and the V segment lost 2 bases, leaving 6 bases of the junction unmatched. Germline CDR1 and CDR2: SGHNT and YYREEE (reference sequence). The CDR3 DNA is TGTGCCAGCAGCTTAGTTCTAGCGGGGGGGTTCACAGATACGCAGTATTTT. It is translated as CASSLVLAGGFTDTQYF.

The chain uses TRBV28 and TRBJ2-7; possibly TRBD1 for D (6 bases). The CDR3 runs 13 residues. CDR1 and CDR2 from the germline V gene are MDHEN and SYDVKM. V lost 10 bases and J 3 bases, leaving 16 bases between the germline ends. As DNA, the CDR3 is TGTGCCACTACCGGGACAAGAGACTACGAGCAGTACTTC. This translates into CATTGTRDYEQYF.

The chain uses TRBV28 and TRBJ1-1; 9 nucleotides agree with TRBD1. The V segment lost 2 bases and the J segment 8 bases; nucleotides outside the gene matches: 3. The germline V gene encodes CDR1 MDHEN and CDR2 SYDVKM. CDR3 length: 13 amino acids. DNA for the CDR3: TGTGCCAGCAGTTTACTGGGACAGGGAGAAGCTTTCTTT. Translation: CASSLLGQGEAFF.

The CDR3 bases are TGTGCCAGCAGCCTGACTGTTGGACAGGGGGACTATGGCTACACCTTC. Its translation: CASSLTVGQGDYGYTF. The chain carries TRBV7-8 and TRBJ1-2; the match to TRBD1 covers 10 bases. The length of the CDR3 is 16 residues. Germline loops: CDR1 SGHVS, CDR2 FQNEAQ. V was pared by 5 bases and J by 3 bases, with 9 bases of the junction left unmatched.